This T cell receptor beta chain was recorded in a study of early T cells in non-severe SARS-CoV-2 infection. Across the whole study: Sequenced material consisted of bulk RNA (from unsorted whole blood), and chains were unpaired. Whole-study findings and limits: Sequences matched to VDJdb favored anti-spike CD8 responses, while private and CD4 specificities were missed.

In the case of this clonotype: Its matching antigen is unknown. This may be a read error: a much more frequent sequence differs by one nucleotide.

Unique molecular identifier tags were affixed to discrete cDNA molecules. TCRdb used MiXCR to reprocess the 5' RACE reads, holding one entry per CDR3 protein. The data show approximately 56,000 distinct CDR3 sequences, about 9.3% seen once. The length of the CDR3 is 14 residues. The germline V gene encodes CDR1 SGHRS and CDR2 YFSETQ. The source is an adult who was a healthcare worker with PCR-confirmed SARS-CoV-2 infection or an uninfected control (not recorded which). Sequences were obtained from whole blood. The chain links TRBV5-1 to TRBJ2-2, with D perhaps TRBD2 (5 bases). The CDR3 sequence: CASSNDGNTRELFF. DNA for the CDR3: TGCGCCAGCAGCAATGACGGGAACACCAGGGAGCTGTTTTTT.